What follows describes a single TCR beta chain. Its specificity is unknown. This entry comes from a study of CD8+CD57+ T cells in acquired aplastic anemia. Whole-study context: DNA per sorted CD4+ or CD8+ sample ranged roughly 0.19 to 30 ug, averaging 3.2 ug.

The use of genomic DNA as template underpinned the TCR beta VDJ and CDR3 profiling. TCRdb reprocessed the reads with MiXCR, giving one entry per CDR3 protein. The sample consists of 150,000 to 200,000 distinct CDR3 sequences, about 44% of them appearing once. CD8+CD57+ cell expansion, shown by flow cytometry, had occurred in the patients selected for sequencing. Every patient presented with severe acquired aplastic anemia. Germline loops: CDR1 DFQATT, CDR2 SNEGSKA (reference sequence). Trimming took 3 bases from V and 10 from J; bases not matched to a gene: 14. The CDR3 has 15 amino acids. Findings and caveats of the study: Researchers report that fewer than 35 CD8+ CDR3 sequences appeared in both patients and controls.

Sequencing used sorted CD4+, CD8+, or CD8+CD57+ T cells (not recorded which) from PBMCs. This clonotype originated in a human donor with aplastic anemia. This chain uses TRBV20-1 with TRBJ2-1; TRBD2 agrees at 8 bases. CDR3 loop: CSASPPTSGPAEQFF. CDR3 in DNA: TGCAGTGCTAGTCCCCCTACTAGCGGACCTGCAGAGCAGTTCTTC.